Given below is one T cell receptor (beta chain) in context. Noted treatment: skin biopsy from PPD injection site in Mantoux-positive individual. Unsorted total RNA, roughly 1 to 1000 ng, was DNase treated before reverse transcription. The data belong to a study of naive and memory T cell subsets. Looked up from germline, CDR1 is SNHLY and CDR2 is FYNNEI. The junction had 8 bases not matched to a gene; V was cut back by 4 bases and J by 3 bases. The length of the CDR3 is 15 residues. For blood and skin samples, reverse transcription used TCR alpha and beta constant primers. TCRdb independently ran MiXCR on the UMI-ligation and nested PCR reads; one entry per CDR3 protein. This table has 15,000 to 20,000 distinct CDR3 sequences, 8% to 10% appearing once.

This receptor was identified in an adult in good health. Specimen: skin, collected from a tuberculin skin test site. The chain combines TRBV2 with TRBJ2-7; TRBD2 matches at 8 bases. CDR3 in amino acids: CASSVVLSGNYEQYF. CDR3 DNA sequence: TGTGCCAGCAGTGTCGTTCTTAGCGGGAACTACGAGCAGTACTTC.